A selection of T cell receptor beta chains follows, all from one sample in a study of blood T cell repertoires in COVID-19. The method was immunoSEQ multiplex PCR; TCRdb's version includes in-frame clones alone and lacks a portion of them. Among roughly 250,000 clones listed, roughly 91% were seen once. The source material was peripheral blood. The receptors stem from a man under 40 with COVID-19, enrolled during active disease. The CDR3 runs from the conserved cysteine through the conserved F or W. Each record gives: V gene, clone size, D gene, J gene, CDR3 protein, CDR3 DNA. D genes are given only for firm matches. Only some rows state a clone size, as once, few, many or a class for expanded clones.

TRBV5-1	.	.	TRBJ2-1	CASSLVGWGEIVNEQFF	TGCGCCAGCAGCCTTGTAGGTTGGGGGGAGATCGTCAATGAGCAGTTCTTC
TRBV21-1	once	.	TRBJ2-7	CASSKVGRGSYEQYF	.
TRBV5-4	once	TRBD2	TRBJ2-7	CASSPSGAFSYEQYF	TGTGCCAGCAGTCCCAGCGGGGCTTTCTCCTACGAGCAGTACTTC
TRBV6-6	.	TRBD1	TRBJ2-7	CASRRGVAGGSYEQYF	TGTGCCAGCAGGAGGGGCGTAGCAGGGGGCTCCTACGAGCAGTACTTC
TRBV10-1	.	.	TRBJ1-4	CASSDAGSTNEKLFF	TGCGCCAGCAGTGATGCCGGGAGTACTAATGAAAAACTGTTTTTT
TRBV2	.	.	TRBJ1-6	CASSTVAGNSPLHF	TGTGCCAGCAGTACCGTCGCCGGTAATTCACCCCTCCACTTT
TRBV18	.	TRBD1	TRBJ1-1	CASSFDRGTNTEAFF	TGTGCCAGCTCATTCGACAGGGGAACAAACACTGAAGCTTTCTTT
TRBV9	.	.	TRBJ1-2	CASSATGDYGYTF	TGTGCCAGCAGCGCGACAGGAGACTATGGCTACACCTTC
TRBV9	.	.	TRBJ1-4	CASSVDRGLDEKLFF	TGTGCCAGCAGCGTAGACCGGGGGTTAGATGAAAAACTGTTTTTT
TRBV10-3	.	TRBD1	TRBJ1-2	CAISATGDYGYTF	TGTGCCATCAGTGCAACAGGGGACTATGGCTACACCTTC
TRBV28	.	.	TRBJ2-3	CASRGGAGDTQYF	TGTGCCAGCAGGGGGGGGGCTGGTGATACGCAGTATTTT
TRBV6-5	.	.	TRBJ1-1	CASRDQGSAAFF	TGTGCCAGCAGGGACCAGGGAAGCGCAGCTTTCTTT
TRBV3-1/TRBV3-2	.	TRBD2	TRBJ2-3	CASSHLMSGGSTDTQYF	TGTGCCAGCAGCCATTTGATGTCGGGGGGGAGCACAGATACGCAGTATTTT